A selection of T cell receptor beta chains follows, all from one sample in a study of glioma-infiltrating T cells after dendritic cell vaccination. The data were produced by immunoSEQ multiplex PCR, yet TCRdb's version contains in-frame clones alone and is incomplete. The table includes approximately 93,000 clones, 85% detected once. The source was blood, collected after dendritic cell vaccination. The receptors derive from a human donor with glioblastoma. Each CDR3 is given with its conserved first and last residue. The D gene is left open where the match is weak. Clone sizes are given selectively: once, few, many, or a class where the clone is expanded.

D,V,length,J,size,CDR3,DNA
.,TRBV14,13,TRBJ2-7,.,CASSQDYSYEQYF,TGTGCCAGCAGCCAAGACTACTCCTACGAGCAGTACTTC
.,TRBV4-1,18,TRBJ2-7,.,CASSQAFTSPGRNYEQYF,TGCGCCAGCAGCCAGGCCTTTACGTCGCCAGGGAGGAATTACGAGCAGTACTTC
TRBD1,TRBV11-2,18,TRBJ1-2,.,CASSLVGVGGSSNYGYTF,TGTGCCAGCAGCTTAGTGGGGGTAGGGGGCTCCTCTAACTATGGCTACACCTTC
.,TRBV5-1,13,TRBJ1-2,.,CASSLGGDYGYTF,TGCGCCAGCAGCTTGGGGGGAGATTATGGCTACACCTTC
.,TRBV7-8,14,TRBJ2-7,.,CASSSVRQTYEQYF,TGTGCCAGCAGCTCAGTCCGACAAACCTACGAGCAGTACTTC
.,TRBV7-9,14,TRBJ2-7,.,CASRGTGTLSEQYF,TGTGCCAGCAGAGGCACCGGGACTCTTTCCGAGCAGTACTTC
.,TRBV2,14,TRBJ1-2,.,CASSEAGRRYGYTF,TGTGCCAGCAGTGAAGCCGGGAGGAGGTATGGCTACACCTTC
.,TRBV6-4,15,TRBJ1-1,.,CASSVGAGDSSEAFF,TGTGCCAGCAGTGTGGGGGCCGGAGATAGCTCTGAAGCTTTCTTT
TRBD1,TRBV4-3,14,TRBJ2-7,.,CASSQGTGDYEQYF,TGCGCCAGCAGCCAGGGGACAGGGGACTACGAGCAGTACTTC
TRBD2,TRBV5-4,15,TRBJ2-5,.,CASSLALAGLETQYF,TGTGCCAGCAGCTTGGCACTAGCGGGTCTGGAGACCCAGTACTTC
.,TRBV30,13,TRBJ2-3,once,CAWSSGSTDTQYF,TGTGCCTGGTCAAGCGGTAGCACAGATACGCAGTATTTT
.,TRBV7-9,16,TRBJ2-3,.,CASSLGANSDTDTQYF,TGTGCCAGCAGCTTAGGCGCTAACTCTGACACAGATACGCAGTATTTT
TRBD1,TRBV15,16,TRBJ1-5,.,CATSSPGQGYSLSQHF,TGTGCCACCAGCTCTCCGGGACAGGGGTATAGTTTGTCCCAGCATTTT
.,TRBV27,12,TRBJ1-2,.,CASSPRDYGYTF,TGTGCCAGCAGTCCACGGGACTATGGCTACACCTTC
TRBD1,TRBV6-6,14,TRBJ2-5,.,CASSYVTGQETQYF,TGTGCCAGCAGTTACGTGACAGGGCAAGAGACCCAGTACTTC
TRBD2,TRBV7-7,16,TRBJ2-3,.,CASSLAGSGGSDTQYF,TGTGCCAGCAGCTTAGCGGGTAGCGGGGGGTCGGATACGCAGTATTTT
TRBD2,TRBV29-1,15,TRBJ2-7,.,CSVGILAGGRYEQYF,TGCAGCGTTGGTATACTAGCGGGAGGCCGCTACGAGCAGTACTTC
.,TRBV27,13,TRBJ2-5,once,CASSVGTSGTQYF,TGTGCCAGCAGTGTCGGGACAAGCGGGACCCAGTACTTC
.,TRBV30,15,TRBJ2-3,few,CAWGGGGSSTDTQYF,TGTGCCTGGGGGGGAGGTGGTTCTAGCACAGATACGCAGTATTTT
.,TRBV6-5,12,TRBJ2-5,.,CASRSDRETQYF,TGTGCCAGCCGGTCCGATCGAGAGACCCAGTACTTC
TRBD1,TRBV18,18,TRBJ1-2,.,CASSLNPGQGVPNYGYTF,TGTGCCAGCTCACTGAATCCGGGACAGGGAGTCCCCAACTATGGCTACACCTTC
.,TRBV19,15,TRBJ1-1,.,CASSIVQGMNTEAFF,TGTGCCAGTAGTATAGTACAGGGCATGAACACTGAAGCTTTCTTT
.,TRBV27,15,TRBJ1-6,.,CASSFRGEGGSPLHF,TGTGCCAGCAGTTTTAGGGGGGAGGGGGGTTCACCCCTCCACTTT
.,TRBV5-1,12,TRBJ1-1,.,CASYGGTTEAFF,TGCGCCAGCTACGGAGGGACCACTGAAGCTTTCTTT
.,TRBV4-3,16,TRBJ1-5,.,CASSQATQGHHQPQHF,TGCGCCAGCAGCCAAGCCACCCAGGGGCACCATCAGCCCCAGCATTTT
TRBD1,TRBV27,17,TRBJ1-3,.,CASKLPRDRCSGNTIYF,TGTGCCAGCAAATTACCCCGGGACAGATGCTCTGGAAACACCATATATTTT
.,TRBV5-1,15,TRBJ1-2,.,CASSLDVGLGYGYTF,TGCGCCAGCAGCTTGGATGTGGGCTTGGGCTATGGCTACACCTTC
.,TRBV18,17,TRBJ1-6,.,CASSPLLAGNNNSPLHF,TGTGCCAGCTCACCACTACTAGCGGGGAATAATAATTCACCCCTCCACTTT
.,TRBV6-4,15,TRBJ1-5,.,CASGTQGFHNQPQHF,TGTGCCAGCGGAACCCAGGGCTTTCACAATCAGCCCCAGCATTTT
TRBD1,TRBV7-9,16,TRBJ1-1,.,CASRDRGTVMNTEAFF,TGTGCCAGCAGGGACAGGGGCACAGTTATGAACACTGAAGCTTTCTTT
TRBD1,TRBV27,15,TRBJ2-2,.,CASSYRDRDPGELFF,TGTGCCAGCAGTTACCGGGACAGGGATCCCGGGGAGCTGTTTTTT
.,TRBV7-2,16,TRBJ1-4,.,CASSPGTAPGYEKLFF,TGTGCCAGCAGCCCCGGTACCGCCCCAGGGTATGAAAAACTGTTTTTT
TRBD2,TRBV30,15,TRBJ2-5,few,CAWNSLAGVQETQYF,TGTGCCTGGAATTCTTTAGCGGGAGTCCAAGAGACCCAGTACTTC
.,TRBV7-9,16,TRBJ2-2,.,CASSLAGTLNTGELFF,TGTGCCAGCAGCTTAGCCGGGACACTGAACACCGGGGAGCTGTTTTTT
.,TRBV9,14,TRBJ1-1,.,CASSATGRNTEAFF,TGTGCCAGCAGCGCCACAGGGAGGAACACTGAAGCTTTCTTT
TRBD2,TRBV5-1,15,TRBJ2-5,.,CASSLIRSGGETQYF,TGCGCCAGCAGCTTAATCAGGTCGGGAGGGGAGACCCAGTACTTC
TRBD2,TRBV7-2,13,TRBJ2-1,.,CASSRAGGGEQFF,TGTGCCAGCAGCCGAGCGGGAGGGGGAGAGCAGTTCTTC
.,TRBV7-9,14,TRBJ1-2,.,CASSLDHTYYGYTF,TGTGCCAGCAGCTTAGACCACACCTACTATGGCTACACCTTC
TRBD1,TRBV11-2,16,TRBJ1-1,.,CASSRRRGRGNTEAFF,TGTGCCAGCAGCCGTAGGAGGGGGCGCGGGAACACTGAAGCTTTCTTT
TRBD1,TRBV18,15,TRBJ2-7,once,CASSPGQASSYEQYF,TGTGCCAGCTCACCCGGACAGGCGAGCTCCTACGAGCAGTACTTC
TRBD1,TRBV18,14,TRBJ2-5,.,CASSRGTAQETQYF,TGTGCCAGCTCACGTGGGACAGCACAAGAGACCCAGTACTTC